The sequence of this T cell receptor beta chain was determined in a study of shared clonotypes between healthy human individuals. Comment on this clone: Its antigen is undetermined.

Here immunoSEQ multiplex PCR was the method, and the copy in TCRdb shows in-frame clones only, minus some. The data hold over a million clones, with approximately 80% observed a single time. Findings and caveats of the study: Donors were few, which limited the genetic and exposure-history diversity represented. Sampling used blood alone; tissue repertoires probably differ. Sequencing depth was predicted to influence how clonotypes are shared among donors.

The clonotype originates from a man between 18 and 29 years old in good health. Some clones in this sample may be carry-over from other donors' samples. The material sequenced was memory CD4+ T cells from PBMCs. Subset here: CD45RA-negative fraction.

The CDR3 loop reads CASSLANGNTEAFF. CDR3 in DNA: TGTGCCAGCAGCTTGGCGAACGGTAACACTGAAGCTTTCTTT. V is TRBV5-4 and J is TRBJ1-1, with no clear D. This CDR3 has 14 residues. Germline CDR1 reads SGHNT; CDR2 reads YYREEE (reference sequence). The germline V and J ends were trimmed by 0 bases and 2 bases, with 8 bases remaining between them.